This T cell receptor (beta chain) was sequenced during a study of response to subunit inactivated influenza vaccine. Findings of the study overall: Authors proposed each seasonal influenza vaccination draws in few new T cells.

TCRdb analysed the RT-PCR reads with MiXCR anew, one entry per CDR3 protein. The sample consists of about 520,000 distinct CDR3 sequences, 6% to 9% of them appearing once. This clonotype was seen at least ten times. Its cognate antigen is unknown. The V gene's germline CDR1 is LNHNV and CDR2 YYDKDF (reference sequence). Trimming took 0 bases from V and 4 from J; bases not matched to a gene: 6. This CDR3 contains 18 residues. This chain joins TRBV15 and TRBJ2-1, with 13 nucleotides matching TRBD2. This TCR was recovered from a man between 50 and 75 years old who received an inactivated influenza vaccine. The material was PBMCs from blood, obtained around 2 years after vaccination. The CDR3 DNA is TGTGCCACCAGCAGAGATAAACTACTAGCGGGAGGGTACAATGAGCAGTTCTTC. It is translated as CATSRDKLLAGGYNEQFF.